The rows below give T cell receptor beta chains drawn from one sample of a study of blood T cell repertoires in COVID-19. Using immunoSEQ multiplex PCR, the repertoire was profiled, and TCRdb retains in-frame clones only, with some absent. The table records 250,000 to 300,000 clones, 91% of them present only once. The sequenced sample was PBMCs or T cells enriched from blood (not recorded which). All receptors come from a human donor in a cohort exposed to, infected with or recovered from COVID-19 (not recorded which). The donor label of this sample is uncertain. The CDR3 runs from the conserved cysteine through the conserved F or W. Each record gives: J gene, D gene, clone size, V gene, CDR3 DNA, CDR3 protein. A D gene is named only where the DNA matches it firmly. Clone size is given for some rows only: seen once, a few or many times, or a class if the clone is expanded.

J gene: TRBJ2-3
D gene: TRBD2
clone size: NA
V gene: TRBV27
CDR3 DNA: TGTGCCAGCAGTCAGGCTAGCGGGGGTATCGAGACGCAGTATTTT
CDR3 protein: CASSQASGGIETQYF

J gene: TRBJ2-7
D gene: NA
clone size: NA
V gene: TRBV6-1
CDR3 DNA: TGTGCCAGCAGGGAAGAAGTTGTCGGTCTTTACGAGCAGTACTTC
CDR3 protein: CASREEVVGLYEQYF

J gene: TRBJ1-2
D gene: NA
clone size: NA
V gene: TRBV21-1
CDR3 DNA: TGTGCCAGCAGCAAAGTGGGCAGGGTTCTATATGGCTACACCTTC
CDR3 protein: CASSKVGRVLYGYTF

J gene: TRBJ1-2
D gene: NA
clone size: NA
V gene: TRBV18
CDR3 DNA: TGTGCCAGCTCACCACAGGCGGCGAGTAACTATGGCTACACCTTC
CDR3 protein: CASSPQAASNYGYTF

J gene: TRBJ2-3
D gene: TRBD1
clone size: NA
V gene: TRBV30
CDR3 DNA: TGTGCCTGGAGTTCTGGGACAGGGGGAACAGATACGCAGTATTTT
CDR3 protein: CAWSSGTGGTDTQYF

J gene: TRBJ2-7
D gene: NA
clone size: NA
V gene: TRBV5-6
CDR3 DNA: TGTGCCAGCAGCCGGACTGAGAGTCCGGAGCAGTACTTC
CDR3 protein: CASSRTESPEQYF

J gene: TRBJ1-2
D gene: TRBD1
clone size: NA
V gene: TRBV7-9
CDR3 DNA: TGTGCCAGCAGCTTAATGGGACAGGGGGCTTCCGGCTATGGCTACACCTTC
CDR3 protein: CASSLMGQGASGYGYTF

J gene: TRBJ1-1
D gene: TRBD1
clone size: NA
V gene: TRBV11-2
CDR3 DNA: TGTGCCAGCAGCTTGAACAGGGGGCAGACTGAAGCTTTCTTT
CDR3 protein: CASSLNRGQTEAFF

J gene: TRBJ1-5
D gene: NA
clone size: NA
V gene: TRBV6-7
CDR3 DNA: TGTGCCAGCAACCGAGCGGAGAGCCCCAATCAGCCCCAGCATTTT
CDR3 protein: CASNRAESPNQPQHF

J gene: TRBJ1-1
D gene: TRBD1
clone size: once
V gene: TRBV9
CDR3 DNA: TGTGCCAGCAGCGTAGAAGGGGGCCACACTGAAGCTTTCTTT
CDR3 protein: CASSVEGGHTEAFF

J gene: TRBJ2-5
D gene: TRBD1
clone size: NA
V gene: TRBV7-2
CDR3 DNA: TGTGCCAGCAGCTTCCCCCGGGACAGGGGGCACGAGACCCAGTACTTC
CDR3 protein: CASSFPRDRGHETQYF

J gene: TRBJ2-7
D gene: TRBD1
clone size: NA
V gene: TRBV6-5
CDR3 DNA: TGTGCCAGCACCAGGGGACAGGGCTACGAGCAGTACTTC
CDR3 protein: CASTRGQGYEQYF

J gene: TRBJ1-2
D gene: NA
clone size: NA
V gene: TRBV30
CDR3 DNA: TGTGCCTGGAGTCAGGGGTCCTATGGCTACACCTTC
CDR3 protein: CAWSQGSYGYTF

J gene: TRBJ2-2
D gene: TRBD1
clone size: NA
V gene: TRBV3-1/TRBV3-2
CDR3 DNA: TGTGCCAGCAGCCAAGATAACAGGGGGTTCATTAACGGGGAGCTGTTTTTT
CDR3 protein: CASSQDNRGFINGELFF

J gene: TRBJ2-7
D gene: NA
clone size: NA
V gene: TRBV19
CDR3 DNA: TGTGCCAGTAGTCCCGCAGGGTTTCGCGAGCAGTACTTC
CDR3 protein: CASSPAGFREQYF

J gene: TRBJ2-7
D gene: TRBD1
clone size: once
V gene: TRBV5-1
CDR3 DNA: TGCGCCAGCAGCTTGGGACGGGACAGACTATCCTACGAGCAGTACTTC
CDR3 protein: CASSLGRDRLSYEQYF

J gene: TRBJ1-1
D gene: NA
clone size: NA
V gene: TRBV19
CDR3 DNA: TGTGCCAGTAGTATGGCAGGGCGGGGGACTGAAGCTTTCTTT
CDR3 protein: CASSMAGRGTEAFF

J gene: TRBJ2-2
D gene: TRBD1
clone size: NA
V gene: TRBV5-5
CDR3 DNA: TGTGCCAGCAGCTTAACAGGCCCGACAGGGGGCACCGGGGAGCTGTTTTTT
CDR3 protein: CASSLTGPTGGTGELFF

J gene: TRBJ2-2
D gene: TRBD1
clone size: NA
V gene: TRBV7-8
CDR3 DNA: TGTGCCAGCAGCTTAAGGCCCCCCTACCGGGACAGGGGAACCGGGGAGCTGTTTTTT
CDR3 protein: CASSLRPPYRDRGTGELFF

J gene: TRBJ1-4
D gene: TRBD1
clone size: NA
V gene: TRBV9
CDR3 DNA: TGTGCCAGCAGCGTAGACAAGGGGGCAAGTGAAAAACTGTTTTTT
CDR3 protein: CASSVDKGASEKLFF

J gene: TRBJ2-2
D gene: NA
clone size: NA
V gene: TRBV21-1
CDR3 DNA: TGTGCCAGCAGCAAAGTTCGGCTAGCATGCGGGGAGCTGTTTTTT
CDR3 protein: CASSKVRLACGELFF

J gene: TRBJ1-1
D gene: NA
clone size: NA
V gene: TRBV3-1/TRBV3-2
CDR3 DNA: TGTGCCAGCAGCCAAAGAGGGGGGAACACTGAAGCTTTCTTT
CDR3 protein: CASSQRGGNTEAFF

J gene: TRBJ2-1
D gene: NA
clone size: NA
V gene: TRBV5-1
CDR3 DNA: TGCGCCAGCAGCTTGGGGACTTCCCTCTCCTACAATGAGCAGTTCTTC
CDR3 protein: CASSLGTSLSYNEQFF

J gene: TRBJ2-3
D gene: TRBD1
clone size: once
V gene: TRBV7-9
CDR3 DNA: TGTGCCAGCAGCCCACAGGGGGCACTAGTATCTAGCACAGATACGCAGTATTTT
CDR3 protein: CASSPQGALVSSTDTQYF

J gene: TRBJ2-5
D gene: TRBD2
clone size: NA
V gene: TRBV18
CDR3 DNA: TGTGCCAGCTCTCTAGGACTAGCCGAAGAGACCCAGTACTTC
CDR3 protein: CASSLGLAEETQYF

J gene: TRBJ1-2
D gene: NA
clone size: NA
V gene: TRBV7-2
CDR3 DNA: TGTGCCAGCAGCTTCAATGAGGCCTACACCTTC
CDR3 protein: CASSFNEAYTF

J gene: TRBJ2-2
D gene: NA
clone size: NA
V gene: TRBV14
CDR3 DNA: TGTGCCAGCCGGGGGATTAACACCGGGGAGCTGTTTTTT
CDR3 protein: CASRGINTGELFF

J gene: TRBJ1-3
D gene: TRBD1
clone size: NA
V gene: TRBV4-3
CDR3 DNA: TGCGCCAGCAGCTCAGACAGGGTGGGCGGAAACACCATATATTTT
CDR3 protein: CASSSDRVGGNTIYF

J gene: TRBJ2-7
D gene: TRBD1
clone size: NA
V gene: TRBV6-5
CDR3 DNA: TGTGCCAGCAGAACCGGGGACAGGGGGCTCGAGCAGTACTTC
CDR3 protein: CASRTGDRGLEQYF

J gene: TRBJ1-3
D gene: NA
clone size: NA
V gene: TRBV19
CDR3 DNA: TGTGCCAGTAGTGTGGAGAGTTTTTCTGGAAACACCATATATTTT
CDR3 protein: CASSVESFSGNTIYF

J gene: TRBJ2-1
D gene: TRBD2
clone size: NA
V gene: TRBV19
CDR3 DNA: TGTGCCAGTTTGGGCGACGGACGGCGGGGGGGCGAAGTCACCTACAATGAGCAGTTCTTC
CDR3 protein: CASLGDGRRGGEVTYNEQFF

J gene: TRBJ2-7
D gene: TRBD1
clone size: NA
V gene: TRBV25-1
CDR3 DNA: TGTGCCAGCAGGGACAGGGGTTCTTACGAGCAGTACTTC
CDR3 protein: CASRDRGSYEQYF

J gene: TRBJ1-6
D gene: TRBD1
clone size: NA
V gene: TRBV11-2
CDR3 DNA: TGTGCCAGCAGCTCAACAGGGGGAAAGGGGCTCACCCTCCACTTT
CDR3 protein: CASSSTGGKGLTLHF

J gene: TRBJ2-5
D gene: TRBD2
clone size: NA
V gene: TRBV5-4
CDR3 DNA: TGTGCCAGCAGCCCCGTTGGACTAGCGGAGACCCAGTACTTC
CDR3 protein: CASSPVGLAETQYF

J gene: TRBJ2-3
D gene: NA
clone size: NA
V gene: TRBV5-4
CDR3 DNA: TGTGCCAGCAGCTTGGACCTCTCCGGTGCTAGCACAGATACGCAGTATTTT
CDR3 protein: CASSLDLSGASTDTQYF

J gene: TRBJ1-6
D gene: NA
clone size: NA
V gene: TRBV7-8
CDR3 DNA: TGTGCCAGCAGCCGGGGGCCGGATTCACCCCTCCACTTT
CDR3 protein: CASSRGPDSPLHF

J gene: TRBJ1-3
D gene: NA
clone size: once
V gene: TRBV5-4
CDR3 DNA: TGTGCCAGCAGCTTGGTCGGCGGAGGAAACACCATATATTTT
CDR3 protein: CASSLVGGGNTIYF

J gene: TRBJ1-1
D gene: NA
clone size: NA
V gene: TRBV7-8
CDR3 DNA: TGTGCCAGCAGCCCTGGGGCAGGCCTTACTGAAGCTTTCTTT
CDR3 protein: CASSPGAGLTEAFF

J gene: TRBJ2-7
D gene: NA
clone size: NA
V gene: TRBV7-9
CDR3 DNA: TGTGCCAGCAGCCTGCCGAGACAGGAGTCCGACGAGCAGTACTTC
CDR3 protein: CASSLPRQESDEQYF